Detailed here is one T cell receptor (beta chain). Its antigen remains unknown. Sequencing used immunoSEQ version 4 in survey mode. Template was genomic DNA at 10 ng/uL, with up to 1 ug used per sample. TCRdb keeps only in-frame clones here, not all; method: immunoSEQ multiplex PCR. The repertoire holds around 32,000 clones, 70% seen once, with roughly 1.4% in the top ten. Germline CDR1 and CDR2: MNHEY and SVGAGI. The CDR3 has 13 amino acids. Losses at the gene ends were 5 bases for V and 8 bases for J; bases not matched to a gene: 5. These data come from a study of persistence of HIV-infected CD4 T cells. Study in general: Median time on suppressive ART was seven to nine years. Study results and limitations: TCR oligoclonality correlated with proviral oligoclonality in the same sorted populations. TCR analyses could not target the rare provirus-carrying CMV-responding cells.

The stimulus was an HIV-1 Gag 15-mer peptide pool, 1 ug/peptide/mL. Sorting of responding CD4+ T cells relied on upregulated CD40 ligand together with CD69. The sample consisted of CD4+ T cells sorted from PBMCs after approximately 19-hour stimulation, taken from a patient who received antiretroviral therapy. This sequence originates from an adult man with HIV who was CMV-seropositive. The rearrangement uses TRBV6-5 and TRBJ2-1, with TRBD1 matching 8 bases. The CDR3 nucleotides are TGTGCCAGCAGTCGGACAGGGAAGGATGAGCAGTTCTTC. Encoded protein: CASSRTGKDEQFF.